This is a list of T cell receptor beta chains from one sample in a study of a mutant IDH1 vaccine in newly diagnosed glioma. Assay used: immunoSEQ multiplex PCR; TCRdb lists only in-frame clones, some missing. The sample includes some 50,000 clones, approximately 88% seen only once; the top ten take 4.3%. These TCRs are of unknown antigen specificity. Sequencing was performed on PBMCs, taken from a glioma patient whose treatment included an IDH1 peptide vaccine. Receptors were obtained from a woman in her twenties or thirties with glioma. Some clones in this sample may be carry-over from other donors' samples. CDR3s include the opening cysteine and the closing phenylalanine or tryptophan. The D gene is left open where the match is weak. Clone size is stated in some rows and not others, as once, few, many or a class when expanded.

cdr3_nt cdr3_aa j_call v_call d_call clone_size
TGTGCCAGCAGCTTATTTCCGCCGACCACAGATACGCAGTATTTT CASSLFPPTTDTQYF TRBJ2-3 TRBV11-2 NA NA
TGTGCCAGCAGCGTAGAGAGTATTGGGACTTCTTACAATGAGCAGTTCTTC CASSVESIGTSYNEQFF TRBJ2-1 TRBV9 NA NA
TGCGCCAGCAGCCATCCCTGGGTAGTCCCAGATACGCAGTATTTT CASSHPWVVPDTQYF TRBJ2-3 TRBV4-1 NA once
TGTGCCAGCACGGGGCCTACTAACTATGGCTACACCTTC CASTGPTNYGYTF TRBJ1-2 TRBV2 NA NA
TGTGCCAGCAGCTTGGGGGGCAGGGGGGATATGAACACTGAAGCTTTCTTT CASSLGGRGDMNTEAFF TRBJ1-1 TRBV7-6 TRBD1 NA
TGTGCCAGTAGTTATGGAGCGAACACTGAAGCTTTCTTT CASSYGANTEAFF TRBJ1-1 TRBV19 NA few
TGTGCCAGCAGCTTGGGGACAGGTCATAGCAATCAGCCCCAGCATTTT CASSLGTGHSNQPQHF TRBJ1-5 TRBV7-9 TRBD1 NA
TGTGCCAGCTCGTGGGGCTTGGCCAACACTGAAGCTTTCTTT CASSWGLANTEAFF TRBJ1-1 TRBV18 NA once
TGCGCCAGCAGCCAATATCCCCCGGGTAACTATGGCTACACCTTC CASSQYPPGNYGYTF TRBJ1-2 TRBV4-1 NA NA
TGTGCCAGCAGCTTAGCTAGATTGCGCGAGCAGTACTTC CASSLARLREQYF TRBJ2-7 TRBV7-9 NA NA
TGTTCAAGTCAAGAGACCCAGTACTTC CSSQETQYF TRBJ2-5 TRBV2 NA NA
TGTGCCAGCAGCCCTCAGGTTGGGACCGGGGAGCTGTTTTTT CASSPQVGTGELFF TRBJ2-2 TRBV7-3 NA NA
TGTGCCAGCAGCCACCCCTGGATGAACACTGAAGCTTTCTTT CASSHPWMNTEAFF TRBJ1-1 TRBV5-5 NA NA
TGTGCCAGCAGTGATTGGGCAAAGTGGGACTATGGCTACACCTTC CASSDWAKWDYGYTF TRBJ1-2 TRBV6-1 NA once
TGTGCCAGCAGCCAAAACGAGGCCCTCTATAAGTATTTT CASSQNEALYKYF TRBJ1-3 TRBV4-2 NA NA
TGTGCCAGTAGTAAGGCAGGGGCGGGGCCGAAAGAGACCCAGTACTTC CASSKAGAGPKETQYF TRBJ2-5 TRBV19 NA NA
TGCAGCGTTGGGCCCGGGGTCCACGAGCAGTACTTC CSVGPGVHEQYF TRBJ2-7 TRBV29-1 NA NA
TGTGCCAGCAGTCCAGGGACTGGGGCCAACGTCCTGACTTTC CASSPGTGANVLTF TRBJ2-6 TRBV28 NA once
TGTGCCAGCAGCTATACGGGACTCCACGAGCAGTACTTC CASSYTGLHEQYF TRBJ2-7 TRBV9 NA few
TGTGCCAGCAGCTTAGAGGTAGGGCTGAGCACAGATACGCAGTATTTT CASSLEVGLSTDTQYF TRBJ2-3 TRBV11-3 NA NA
TGTGCCAGCAGCGGACCCGGGACTAGCGGCTACGAGCAGTACTTC CASSGPGTSGYEQYF TRBJ2-7 TRBV11-2 TRBD2 NA
TGTGCCAGTAGTATATTAGGACCTTGGGGCTACACCTTC CASSILGPWGYTF TRBJ1-2 TRBV19 NA NA
TGTGCCAGCGCCAACGCCACCTACGAGCAGTACTTC CASANATYEQYF TRBJ2-7 TRBV5-4 NA NA
TGTGCCAGCAGCTTAGAAGGGGTTGGGACTGAAGCTTTCTTT CASSLEGVGTEAFF TRBJ1-1 TRBV11-2 NA NA
TGTGCCAGCTCACGACAGGGGGGGAACACTGAAGCTTTCTTT CASSRQGGNTEAFF TRBJ1-1 TRBV18 TRBD1 NA
TGTGCCTGGAGTGGGACTCTGCAGACCCAGTACTTC CAWSGTLQTQYF TRBJ2-5 TRBV30 NA NA
TGTGCCAGCAGCTCCCCGAAATACGGGGGGGAGGAGACCCAGTACTTC CASSSPKYGGEETQYF TRBJ2-5 TRBV7-6 TRBD2 NA
TGTGCCAGCAGCTTAGGGGGGACTAATGAAAAACTGTTTTTT CASSLGGTNEKLFF TRBJ1-4 TRBV7-9 NA NA
TGTGCCAGCAGTTACTCCCGACGGGCAACTAATGAAAAACTGTTTTTT CASSYSRRATNEKLFF TRBJ1-4 TRBV6-6 NA NA
TGCGCCAGCAGTGAGGATCCGCGGGAATACACCGGGGAGCTGTTTTTT CASSEDPREYTGELFF TRBJ2-2 TRBV10-2 NA once
TGTGCCAGCAGTTGGGCCGGGACTACCTTGGGTGAGCAGTACTTC CASSWAGTTLGEQYF TRBJ2-7 TRBV13 TRBD2 NA
TGTGCCAGCAGCTTAGGCGGCAGGGTTACTGAAGCTTTCTTT CASSLGGRVTEAFF TRBJ1-1 TRBV11-2 NA NA
TGTGCCAGTACCCAGGGTGGAAACACCATATATTTT CASTQGGNTIYF TRBJ1-3 TRBV19 NA NA
TGTGCCAGTAGTATGGGGATGAACACTGAAGCTTTCTTT CASSMGMNTEAFF TRBJ1-1 TRBV19 NA NA
TGTGCCAGCAGTACTTTAGCGATCTACGAGCAGTACTTC CASSTLAIYEQYF TRBJ2-7 TRBV2 NA NA
TGTGCCAGCAGTGAATGGGGCACTGAAGCTTTCTTT CASSEWGTEAFF TRBJ1-1 TRBV25-1 NA few
TGTGCCTGGAGTGTCGGGACGAACACTGAAGCTTTCTTT CAWSVGTNTEAFF TRBJ1-1 TRBV30 NA few
TGTGCCAGCAGCTTGGCGACAGGGAGTCAGCCCCAGCATTTT CASSLATGSQPQHF TRBJ1-5 TRBV5-6 TRBD1 NA
TGTGCCGGTGACTGGGGGATAGGGGCCGGGGAGCTGTTTTTT CAGDWGIGAGELFF TRBJ2-2 TRBV14 NA few
TGTGCCAGCAGCCCTCGGGGGGCCCCTGGCGCTGAAGCTTTCTTT CASSPRGAPGAEAFF TRBJ1-1 TRBV7-9 NA NA
TGTGCCATCAGTGAGTCGAGCGGTCCGAACACCGGGGAGCTGTTTTTT CAISESSGPNTGELFF TRBJ2-2 TRBV10-3 NA once